A single sample gave rise to the 19 T cell receptor beta chains below, sequenced in a study of shared clonotypes between healthy human individuals. Sequencing was performed with immunoSEQ multiplex PCR; in TCRdb, only in-frame clones are kept and a portion is missing. The sample shows 1.4 million to 1.5 million clones, roughly 96% of them seen only once. Source material: naive CD4+ T cells sorted from blood. As for subset: CD45RA+ positively selected. The origin of the receptors is a young man in good health.

V gene TRBV19 combines with J gene TRBJ2-1; TRBD2 is a possible D gene (5 bases). Germline V gene sequence: CDR1 LNHDA, CDR2 SQIVND (reference sequence). The CDR3 loop spans 15 amino acids. V was cut by 5 bases and J by 0 bases, with 11 bases left in between. CDR3 sequence (DNA): TGTGCCAGTAGTGTCAAACTAGACTCCTACAATGAGCAGTTCTTC. This gives the protein CASSVKLDSYNEQFF.

The rearrangement links TRBV15 to TRBJ2-2; 7 nucleotides line up with TRBD2. This CDR3 is 18 amino acids long. Unmatched junction bases numbered 11, after V lost 1 base and J lost 3 bases. Per germline, CDR1 LNHNV and CDR2 YYDKDF (reference sequence). The CDR3 DNA sequence: TGTGCCACCAGCAGAGTGTCGGGCGGGAGTCCCCACACCGGGGAGCTGTTTTTT. Translating it yields CATSRVSGGSPHTGELFF.

The V call is TRBV7-3, the J call TRBJ2-5; D is undetermined. The CDR3 consists of 16 residues. V was cut by 1 base and J by 0 bases, with 12 bases left in between. Germline CDR1 reads SGHTA; CDR2 reads FQGTGA. CDR3 protein: CASSLNPVGYQETQYF. The CDR3, as DNA: TGTGCCAGCAGCTTAAACCCCGTTGGATACCAAGAGACCCAGTACTTC. Variable domain in full (rest from reference TRBV7-3 and TRBJ2-5): GAGVSQTPSNKVTEKGKYVELRCDPISGHTALYWYRQSLGQGPEFLIYFQGTGAADDSGLPNDRFFAVRPEGSVSTLKIQRTERGDSAVYLCASSLNPVGYQETQYFGPGTRLLVL.

This sequence joins TRBV5-6 and TRBJ1-4; D gene ambiguous. This CDR3 has 15 residues. Trimming left V 0 bases short and J 6 bases short, with 12 bases between. CDR1 and CDR2 (germline): SGHDT, YYEEEE. The CDR3 region is CASSLGFLPDEKLFF. CDR3 DNA: TGTGCCAGCAGCTTGGGCTTCCTACCCGATGAAAAACTGTTTTTT. Combining the CDR3 with reference TRBV5-6 and TRBJ1-4 gives the whole variable domain DAGVTQSPTHLIKTRGQQVTLRCSPKSGHDTVSWYQQALGQGPQFIFQYYEEEERQRGNFPDRFSGHQFPNYSSELNVNALLLGDSALYLCASSLGFLPDEKLFFGSGTQLSVL.

This chain joins TRBV5-1 and TRBJ2-1, with TRBD2 identical over 7 bases. Germline V gives CDR1 SGHRS, CDR2 YFSETQ. CDR3 length: 15 residues. V shed 6 bases, J shed 2 bases, and the junction held 8 bases outside the gene matches. The CDR3 DNA reads as TGCGCCAGCATCCCCGCTAGCGGTACCTACAATGAGCAGTTCTTC. It yields the protein CASIPASGTYNEQFF.

The chain combines TRBV30 with TRBJ1-1; D might be TRBD1 (6 bases). Germline V CDR1 and CDR2: GTSNPN, SVGIG (reference sequence). V was trimmed by 6 bases and J by 6 bases, leaving 8 bases between them. This CDR3 region has 10 residues. The DNA of the CDR3 is TGTGCCTGTCACAGGGCTGAAGCTTTCTTT. Its translation: CACHRAEAFF.

V and J are TRBV19 and TRBJ1-5; tentative D call: TRBD1 (6 bases). CDR1 is LNHDA and CDR2 is SQIVND in the germline V gene (reference sequence). The length of the CDR3 is 16 residues. Trimming shortened V by 0 bases and J by 6 bases, and 15 bases separated the two germline ends. The CDR3 sequence is CASSIDRRGGFQPQHF. CDR3 nucleotides: TGTGCCAGTAGTATAGATCGCAGGGGTGGGTTTCAGCCCCAGCATTTT.

The rearrangement joins TRBV5-1 to TRBJ2-3; D perhaps matches TRBD2 (7 bases). The CDR3 consists of 12 residues. Germline lookup yields CDR1 SGHRS and CDR2 YFSETQ. Trimming took 0 bases from V and 9 from J, leaving 8 bases between them. CDR3 amino acids: CASSLAGGTQYF. CDR3 coding DNA: TGCGCCAGCAGCTTGGCGGGGGGCACGCAGTATTTT.

Only a few counts were recorded for this clone. The chain joins TRBV28 to TRBJ1-3; D remains ambiguous. CDR3 size: 13 residues. Germline CDR1 reads MDHEN; CDR2 reads SYDVKM. V lost 10 bases and J 0 bases, leaving 10 bases between the germline ends. The CDR3 is CATKTSSGNTIYF. In DNA, the CDR3 is TGTGCCACCAAGACAAGCTCTGGAAACACCATATATTTT.

The rearrangement joins TRBV28 to TRBJ1-2, with a weak D call TRBD1 (5 bases). Trimming left V 6 bases short and J 2 bases short, with 13 bases between. This CDR3 spans 14 amino acids. Germline V gene lookup returns CDR1 MDHEN and CDR2 SYDVKM. In nucleotides, the CDR3 is TGTGCCAGCAGCCCCCTACAGGAAAACTATGGCTACACCTTC. This encodes CASSPLQENYGYTF.

In the case of this clone: Within the sample, other DNA sequences also encode this same CDR3. The rearrangement links TRBV28 to TRBJ2-7; D unresolved. The CDR3 extends over 12 amino acids. Looked up from germline, CDR1 is MDHEN and CDR2 is SYDVKM. V was cut by 3 bases and J by 2 bases, with 5 bases left in between. Here the CDR3 reads CASSLPAYEQYF. The CDR3 DNA is TGTGCCAGCAGTTTGCCCGCCTACGAGCAGTACTTC.

This rearrangement joins TRBV28 to TRBJ1-1; tentatively, D is TRBD1 (5 bases). V lost 6 bases to trimming and J lost 10 bases, with 15 bases between them. The CDR3 spans 12 residues. Germline V gene lookup returns CDR1 MDHEN and CDR2 SYDVKM. The CDR3 sequence is CASSGTPNGAFF. As DNA, the CDR3 is TGTGCCAGCAGCGGGACTCCTAACGGAGCTTTCTTT. The variable domain in full, completed from reference TRBV28 and TRBJ1-1, reads DVKVTQSSRYLVKRTGEKVFLECVQDMDHENMFWYRQDPGLGLRLIYFSYDVKMKEKGDIPEGYSVSREKKERFSLILESASTNQTSMYLCASSGTPNGAFFGQGTRLTVV.

This chain uses TRBV13 with TRBJ2-1; tentatively, D is TRBD1 (6 bases). This CDR3 is built from 14 residues. Germline CDR1 reads PRHDT; CDR2 reads FYEKMQ (reference sequence). V was trimmed by 1 base and J by 7 bases, leaving 11 bases between them. The CDR3 spells CASSLVPTGNEQFF. The CDR3 DNA sequence: TGTGCCAGCAGCTTAGTACCAACAGGGAATGAGCAGTTCTTC.

In regard to this clone: Germline is not matched at one junction end, which may reflect a read error. J is TRBJ2-7 and V is TRBV11-2, with no clear D. CDR3 length equals 14 residues. Germline V gene lookup returns CDR1 SGHAT and CDR2 FQNNGV. The CDR3 sequence is CVSSSERGLGEQYF. CDR3 bases: TGTGTCAGCAGCTCGGAACGTGGGCTCGGGGAGCAGTACTTC.

V usage is TRBV2 and J usage is TRBJ1-2, with 10 bases aligning to TRBD1. This CDR3 has 16 amino acids. CDR1 is SNHLY and CDR2 is FYNNEI in the germline V gene. Losses at the gene ends were 4 bases for V and 1 base for J; bases not matched to a gene: 6. CDR3 nucleotides: TGTGCCAGCAGTGGCCGGACAGGGGGAATTAACTATGGCTACACCTTC. Amino acids: CASSGRTGGINYGYTF.

The rearrangement joins TRBV25-1 to TRBJ1-4; 7 bases are a match to TRBD1. Germline CDR1 reads MGHDK; CDR2 reads SYGVNS. With V trimmed by 2 bases and J by 10 bases, 10 bases remained unmatched. The CDR3 contains 15 residues. CDR3 nucleotides: TGTGCCAGCAGTGAAGTAGGACAGCCAGGGGGAAAACTGTTTTTT. It specifies CASSEVGQPGGKLFF.

The chain combines TRBV2 with TRBJ2-5, with D possibly called TRBD1 or TRBD2 (6 bases each). The CDR3 is made up of 16 amino acids. Trimming pared 4 bases from V and 1 base from J, leaving 16 bases between. Germline-derived CDR1 and CDR2 are SNHLY and FYNNEI. The CDR3 protein is CASSGRGKEGQETQYF. Written as DNA, the CDR3 is TGTGCCAGCAGTGGGAGGGGGAAGGAAGGCCAAGAGACCCAGTACTTC.

The V and J genes are TRBV20-1 and TRBJ2-4, with D tentatively TRBD1 (5 bases). Trimming took 0 bases from V and 9 from J, leaving 6 bases between them. Germline V lookup: CDR1 DFQATT, CDR2 SNEGSKA (reference sequence). The CDR3 runs 11 residues. The CDR3 sequence: CSARDTGIQYF. CDR3 DNA sequence: TGCAGTGCTAGAGACACAGGCATTCAGTACTTC.

V gene TRBV5-1 combines with J gene TRBJ2-7, with TRBD1 identical over 9 bases. Unmatched junction bases numbered 15, after V lost 7 bases and J lost 4 bases. This CDR3 comprises 16 residues. Germline V gene sequence: CDR1 SGHRS, CDR2 YFSETQ. The CDR3 DNA reads TGCGCCAGCTATAATACAGGGGGCCTTTCCGGATACGAGCAGTACTTC. Translating it yields CASYNTGGLSGYEQYF.